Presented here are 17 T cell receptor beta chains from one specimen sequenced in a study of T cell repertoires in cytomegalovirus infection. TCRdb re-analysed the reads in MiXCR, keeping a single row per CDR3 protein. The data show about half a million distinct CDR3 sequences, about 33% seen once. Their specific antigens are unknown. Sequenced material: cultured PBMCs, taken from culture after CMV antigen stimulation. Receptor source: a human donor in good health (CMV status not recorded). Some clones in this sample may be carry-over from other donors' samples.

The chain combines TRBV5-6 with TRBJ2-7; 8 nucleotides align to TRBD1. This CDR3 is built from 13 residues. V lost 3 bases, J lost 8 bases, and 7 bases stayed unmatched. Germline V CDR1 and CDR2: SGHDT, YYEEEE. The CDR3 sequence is CASSSRDRGKQYV. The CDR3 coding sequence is TGTGCCAGCAGCTCCCGTGACAGGGGAAAGCAGTACGTC.

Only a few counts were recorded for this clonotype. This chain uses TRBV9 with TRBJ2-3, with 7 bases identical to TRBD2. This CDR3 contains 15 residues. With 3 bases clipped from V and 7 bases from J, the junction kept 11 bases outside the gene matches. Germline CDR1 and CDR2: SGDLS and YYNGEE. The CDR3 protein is CASSGPGGSFHTQYF. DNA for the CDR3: TGTGCCAGCAGCGGACCTGGCGGGAGTTTTCATACGCAGTATTTT.

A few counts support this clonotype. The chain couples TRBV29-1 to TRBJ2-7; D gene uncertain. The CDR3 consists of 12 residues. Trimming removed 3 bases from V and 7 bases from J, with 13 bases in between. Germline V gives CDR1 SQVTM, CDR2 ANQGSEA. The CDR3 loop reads CSVEVALGEQYV. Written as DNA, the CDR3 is TGCAGCGTTGAGGTGGCTTTAGGAGAGCAGTACGTC.

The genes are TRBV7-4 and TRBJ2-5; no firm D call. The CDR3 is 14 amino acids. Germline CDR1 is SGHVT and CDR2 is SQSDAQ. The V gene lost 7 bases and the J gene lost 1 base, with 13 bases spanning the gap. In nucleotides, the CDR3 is TGTGCCAGCATCCCTCCGGAGAGCCAAGAGACCCAGTACTTC. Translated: CASIPPESQETQYF. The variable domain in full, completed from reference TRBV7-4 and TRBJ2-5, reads GAGVSQSPRYKVAKRGRDVALRCDSISGHVTLYWYRQTLGQGSEVLTYSQSDAQRDKSGRPSGRFSAERPERSVSTLKIQRTEQGDSAVYLCASIPPESQETQYFGPGTRLLVL.

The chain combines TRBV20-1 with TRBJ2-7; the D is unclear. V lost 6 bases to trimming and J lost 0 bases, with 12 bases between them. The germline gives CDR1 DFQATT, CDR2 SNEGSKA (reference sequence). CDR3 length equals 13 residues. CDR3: CSAPTGSSYEQYF. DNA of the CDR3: TGCAGTGCCCCAACCGGAAGCTCCTACGAGCAGTACTTC.

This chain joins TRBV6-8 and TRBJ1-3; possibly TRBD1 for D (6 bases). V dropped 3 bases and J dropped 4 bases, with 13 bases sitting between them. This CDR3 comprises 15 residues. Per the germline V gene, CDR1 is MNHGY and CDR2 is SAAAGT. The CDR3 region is CASSYLPGEGNTIYF. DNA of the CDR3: TGTGCCAGCAGTTATCTGCCAGGGGAAGGAAACACCATATATTTT.

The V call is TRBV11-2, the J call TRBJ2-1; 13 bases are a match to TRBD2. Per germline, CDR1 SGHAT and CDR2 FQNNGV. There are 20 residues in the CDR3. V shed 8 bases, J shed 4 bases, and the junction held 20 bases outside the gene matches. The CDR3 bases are TGTGCCAGCTTGGGAGAGGGGACGGGACTAGCGGGAAGGGGGTACAATGAGCAGTTCTTC. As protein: CASLGEGTGLAGRGYNEQFF. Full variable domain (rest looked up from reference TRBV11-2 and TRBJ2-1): EAGVAQSPRYKIIEKRQSVAFWCNPISGHATLYWYQQILGQGPKLLIQFQNNGVVDDSQLPKDRFSAERLKGVDSTLKIQPAKLEDSAVYLCASLGEGTGLAGRGYNEQFFGPGTRLTVL.

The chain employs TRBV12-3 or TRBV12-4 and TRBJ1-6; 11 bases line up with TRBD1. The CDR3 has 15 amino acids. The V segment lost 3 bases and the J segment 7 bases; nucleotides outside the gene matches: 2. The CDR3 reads CASSFRDRGNSPLHF. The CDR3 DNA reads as TGTGCCAGCAGTTTTAGGGACAGGGGGAATTCACCCCTCCACTTT.

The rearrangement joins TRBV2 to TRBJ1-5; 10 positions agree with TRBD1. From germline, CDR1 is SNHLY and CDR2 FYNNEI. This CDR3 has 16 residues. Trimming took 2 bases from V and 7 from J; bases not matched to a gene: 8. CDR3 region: CASSELTGTGDQPQHF. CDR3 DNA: TGTGCCAGCAGTGAATTAACCGGGACAGGGGACCAGCCCCAGCATTTT.

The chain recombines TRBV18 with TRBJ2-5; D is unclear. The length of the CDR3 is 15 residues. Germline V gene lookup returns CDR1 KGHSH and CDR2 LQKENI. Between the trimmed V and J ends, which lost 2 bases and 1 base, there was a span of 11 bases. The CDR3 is CASSPVIQSQETQYF. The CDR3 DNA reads TGTGCCAGCTCACCAGTCATCCAGAGCCAAGAGACCCAGTACTTC.

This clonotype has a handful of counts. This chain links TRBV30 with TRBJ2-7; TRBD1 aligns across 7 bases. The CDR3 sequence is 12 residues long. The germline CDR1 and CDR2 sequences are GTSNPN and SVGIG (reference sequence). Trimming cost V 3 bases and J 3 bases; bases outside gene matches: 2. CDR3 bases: TGTGCCTGGAGGACAGGGCTCTACGAGCAGTACGTC. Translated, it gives CAWRTGLYEQYV.

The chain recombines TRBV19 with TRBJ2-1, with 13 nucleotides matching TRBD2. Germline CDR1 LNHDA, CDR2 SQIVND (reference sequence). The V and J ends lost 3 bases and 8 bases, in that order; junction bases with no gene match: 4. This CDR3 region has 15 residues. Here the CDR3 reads CASSMGTSGTDEQFF. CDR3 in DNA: TGTGCCAGTAGTATGGGGACTAGCGGGACGGATGAGCAGTTCTTC.

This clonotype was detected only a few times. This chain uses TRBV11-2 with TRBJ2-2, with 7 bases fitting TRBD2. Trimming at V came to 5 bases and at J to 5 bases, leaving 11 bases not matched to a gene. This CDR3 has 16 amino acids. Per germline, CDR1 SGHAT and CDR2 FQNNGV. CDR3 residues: CASSQNPRLATGELFF. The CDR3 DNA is TGTGCCAGCAGCCAAAACCCCCGACTAGCAACCGGGGAGCTGTTTTTT.

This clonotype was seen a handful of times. The CDR3 DNA is TGCAGTGCTAGAGCTGGGCAAGGGGCGAACACTGAAGCTTTCTTT. Translating gives CSARAGQGANTEAFF. The chain carries TRBV20-1 and TRBJ1-1; D perhaps matches TRBD1 (5 bases). The ends were cut back, 1 base at V and 1 base at J, with 13 bases in the middle. CDR3 size: 15 residues. Germline V lookup: CDR1 DFQATT, CDR2 SNEGSKA (reference sequence).

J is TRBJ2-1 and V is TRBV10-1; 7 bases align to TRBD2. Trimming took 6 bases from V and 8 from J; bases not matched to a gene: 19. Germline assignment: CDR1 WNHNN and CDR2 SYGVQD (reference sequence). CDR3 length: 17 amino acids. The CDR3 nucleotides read TGCGCCAGCAGCCTTGCCGGGGCGGGAGTCCAAATGCATGAGCAGTTCTTC. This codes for CASSLAGAGVQMHEQFF.

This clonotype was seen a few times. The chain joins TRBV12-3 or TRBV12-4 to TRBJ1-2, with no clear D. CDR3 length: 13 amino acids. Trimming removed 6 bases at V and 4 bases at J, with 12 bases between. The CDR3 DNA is TGTGCCAGCAGCACAAGGAACAGCTATGGCTACACCTTC. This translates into CASSTRNSYGYTF.

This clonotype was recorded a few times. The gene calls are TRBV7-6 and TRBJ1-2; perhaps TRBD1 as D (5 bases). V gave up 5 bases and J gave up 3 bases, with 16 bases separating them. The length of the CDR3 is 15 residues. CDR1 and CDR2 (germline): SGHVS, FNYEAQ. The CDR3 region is CASSGGTRRHYGYTF. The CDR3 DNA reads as TGTGCCAGCAGCGGGGGGACCAGACGGCACTATGGCTACACCTTC. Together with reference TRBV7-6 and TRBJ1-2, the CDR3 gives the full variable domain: GAGVSQSPRYKVTKRGQDVALRCDPISGHVSLYWYRQALGQGPEFLTYFNYEAQQDKSGLPNDRFSAERPEGSISTLTIQRTEQRDSAMYRCASSGGTRRHYGYTFGSGTRLTVV.